The 18 T cell receptor beta chains presented below share a single source sample, sequenced in a study of blood T cell repertoires in COVID-19. Assay used: immunoSEQ multiplex PCR; TCRdb lists only in-frame clones, some missing. The table includes over 200,000 clones, around 88% detected once. The material sequenced was PBMCs or T cells enriched from blood (not recorded which). Receptor source: a woman aged 40 to 50 with acute COVID-19.

The rearrangement joins TRBV10-2 to TRBJ2-3, with a possible D match to TRBD2 (7 bases). Germline V lookup: CDR1 WSHSY, CDR2 SAAADI. V was shortened by 6 bases and J by 4 bases, with 20 bases between the two germline ends. The CDR3 has 16 residues. The CDR3 sequence is CASSWLGGVGADTQYF. The CDR3 DNA sequence: TGCGCCAGCAGCTGGTTAGGGGGGGTGGGCGCAGATACGCAGTATTTT.

This chain connects TRBV7-9 to TRBJ1-4; a weak D match, TRBD1 (6 bases). This CDR3 has 15 residues. Trimming took 4 bases from V and 10 from J, leaving 19 bases between them. In germline, CDR1 is SEHNR, CDR2 FQNEAQ (reference sequence). CDR3 DNA: TGTGCCAGCAGCTCTAGGGACACCGTAAGGAGAAAACTGTTTTTT. The encoded protein is CASSSRDTVRRKLFF.

The chain uses TRBV7-9 and TRBJ2-5, with D possibly being TRBD2 (5 bases). V was clipped by 3 bases and J by 5 bases, with 7 bases between them. The CDR3 consists of 12 residues. Germline CDR1 SEHNR, CDR2 FQNEAQ (reference sequence). The CDR3 reads CASSFRGETQYF. Here the CDR3 DNA reads TGTGCCAGCAGCTTTAGAGGGGAGACCCAGTACTTC. The variable domain in full, completed from reference TRBV7-9 and TRBJ2-5, reads DTGVSQNPRHKITKRGQNVTFRCDPISEHNRLYWYRQTLGQGPEFLTYFQNEAQLEKSRLLSDRFSAERPKGSFSTLEIQRTEQGDSAMYLCASSFRGETQYFGPGTRLLVL.

J is TRBJ2-3 and V is TRBV7-9; the D is unclear. Germline CDR1 and CDR2: SEHNR and FQNEAQ (reference sequence). The germline V and J ends were trimmed by 3 bases and 0 bases, with 7 bases remaining between them. The CDR3 is 14 amino acids. CDR3 in amino acids: CASSFGRSTDTQYF. In DNA form, the CDR3 reads TGTGCCAGCAGCTTTGGCAGAAGCACAGATACGCAGTATTTT. The entire variable domain, with the rest obtained from reference TRBV7-9 and TRBJ2-3, is as follows: DTGVSQNPRHKITKRGQNVTFRCDPISEHNRLYWYRQTLGQGPEFLTYFQNEAQLEKSRLLSDRFSAERPKGSFSTLEIQRTEQGDSAMYLCASSFGRSTDTQYFGPGTRLTVL.

The J gene is TRBJ1-3, the V gene TRBV19; TRBD1 matches at 7 bases. The CDR3 has 13 amino acids. The trim removed 6 bases at V and 2 bases at J, leaving 1 base unmatched. Germline assignment: CDR1 LNHDA and CDR2 SQIVND (reference sequence). The CDR3 DNA follows: TGTGCCAGTAGGGGGACAGCTGGAAACACCATATATTTT. Translated: CASRGTAGNTIYF.

This chain joins TRBV2 and TRBJ2-7; 9 bases map to TRBD2. Trimming removed 5 bases from V and 2 bases from J; junction bases left unmatched: 7. The CDR3 loop spans 15 amino acids. From germline, CDR1 is SNHLY and CDR2 FYNNEI. The CDR3: CASSPPSGAAYEQYF. The CDR3 region has the DNA TGTGCCAGCAGTCCTCCTAGCGGGGCAGCCTACGAGCAGTACTTC.

The chain links TRBV11-2 to TRBJ1-6; a weak D match, TRBD1 (5 bases). Trimming took off 5 bases at V and 7 bases at J, with 12 bases between the two ends. CDR1 and CDR2 from the germline V gene are SGHAT and FQNNGV. CDR3 length equals 14 residues. The CDR3 loop is CASSPRGGNSPLHF. CDR3 DNA sequence: TGTGCCAGCAGCCCCCGGGGGGGGAATTCACCCCTCCACTTT.

This clone was found once. The rearrangement joins TRBV29-1 to TRBJ1-4; TRBD1 aligns across 7 bases. CDR1 is SQVTM, CDR2 ANQGSEA, per germline. CDR3 length: 13 residues. J was trimmed by 5 bases and V by 7 bases; bases with no gene match: 7. The CDR3 region is CSGGWTGNEKLFF. The CDR3 DNA sequence: TGCAGCGGGGGATGGACAGGAAATGAAAAACTGTTTTTT.

The chain has TRBV5-5 and TRBJ1-1, with 9 nucleotides matching TRBD1. With 4 bases clipped from V and 5 bases from J, the junction kept 9 bases outside the gene matches. This CDR3 region has 15 residues. Germline V gene sequence: CDR1 SGHKS, CDR2 YYEKEE (reference sequence). DNA for the CDR3: TGTGCCAGCAGCGGCACCGGGACAGGGATAACTGAAGCTTTCTTT. It specifies CASSGTGTGITEAFF.

In nucleotides, the CDR3 is TGTGCCAGCCCCCGTCCCGGACAACACTCTGGAAACACCATATATTTT. It specifies CASPRPGQHSGNTIYF. The chain carries TRBV21-1 and TRBJ1-3; the table's TRBD1 call for D was not verified on the DNA. TRBV21-1 constitutes a pseudogene. The CDR3 is 16 residues long.

The V and J genes are TRBV29-1 and TRBJ1-2; 8 bases match TRBD1. The V gene end was trimmed by 6 bases and the J gene end by 4 bases; junction bases not matched to a gene: 4. Germline values: CDR1 SQVTM, CDR2 ANQGSEA. The CDR3 is made up of 12 amino acids. CDR3 residues: CSVDRAGYGYTF. CDR3 DNA: TGCAGCGTGGACAGGGCTGGCTATGGCTACACCTTC.

This rearrangement joins TRBV7-6 to TRBJ1-4, with D possibly matching TRBD1 (6 bases). CDR3 size: 15 residues. Germline loops: CDR1 SGHVS, CDR2 FNYEAQ. V lost 3 bases and J 7 bases, leaving 15 bases between the germline ends. Written as DNA, the CDR3 is TGTGCCAGCAGCTTTTCGTGGGGAGGGGGTGAAAAACTGTTTTTT. This translates into CASSFSWGGGEKLFF.

The chain couples TRBV4-1 to TRBJ2-7, with 12 bases identical to TRBD1. The CDR3 totals 14 residues. Germline V gene sequence: CDR1 MGHRA, CDR2 YSYEKL. Unmatched junction bases numbered 4, after V lost 4 bases and J lost 6 bases. CDR3 amino acids: CASSLGQGAGEQYF. The CDR3 DNA follows: TGCGCCAGCAGCCTGGGACAGGGGGCTGGCGAGCAGTACTTC.

The chain uses TRBV6-5 and TRBJ1-1; no clear D. CDR1 and CDR2 from the germline V gene are MNHEY and SVGAGI. This CDR3 comprises 12 residues. Trimming removed 6 bases at V and 5 bases at J, with 10 bases between. The CDR3 reads CASSWRGTEAFF. The CDR3 region has the DNA TGTGCCAGCAGCTGGCGGGGTACTGAAGCTTTCTTT.

The chain carries TRBV4-1 and TRBJ2-7; tentatively, D is TRBD2 (6 bases). This CDR3 spans 15 amino acids. Trimming shortened V by 3 bases and J by 5 bases, and 17 bases separated the two germline ends. The germline V gene has CDR1 MGHRA and CDR2 YSYEKL. CDR3 DNA sequence: TGCGCCAGCAGCCACCGTCGGGGGAGTAGCGACGAGCAGTACTTC. It yields the protein CASSHRRGSSDEQYF.

The gene calls are TRBV5-1 and TRBJ1-3; possible D gene TRBD1, 5 bases. The CDR3 contains 13 residues. The ends were cut back, 3 bases at V and 5 bases at J, with 9 bases in the middle. Per germline, CDR1 SGHRS and CDR2 YFSETQ. The CDR3 loop reads CASSWGLRNTIYF. In nucleotides, the CDR3 is TGCGCCAGCAGCTGGGGCCTCCGAAACACCATATATTTT.

There are a few counts of this clone. The J gene is TRBJ2-7, the V gene TRBV5-4, with 8 bases matching TRBD1. This CDR3 is 15 amino acids long. The V gene's germline CDR1 is SGHNT and CDR2 YYREEE (reference sequence). J was trimmed by 2 bases and V by 0 bases; bases with no gene match: 4. The DNA for the CDR3 is TGTGCCAGCAGCTTGGAAGGGACAGGCGCCTACGAGCAGTACTTC. This encodes CASSLEGTGAYEQYF. Based on the CDR3 plus reference TRBV5-4 and TRBJ2-7, the full variable domain is ETGVTQSPTHLIKTRGQQVTLRCSSQSGHNTVSWYQQALGQGPQFIFQYYREEENGRGNFPPRFSGLQFPNYSSELNVNALELDDSALYLCASSLEGTGAYEQYFGPGTRLTVT.

The chain combines TRBV19 with TRBJ1-2; 8 nucleotides align to TRBD1. The germline V gene encodes CDR1 LNHDA and CDR2 SQIVND (reference sequence). The CDR3 has 13 amino acids. Trimming at V came to 4 bases and at J to 8 bases, leaving 6 bases not matched to a gene. The CDR3 region has the DNA TGTGCCAGTAGTAACAGGGGGGCCCTCGGCTACACCTTC. Residues: CASSNRGALGYTF.